The rows below give T cell receptor beta chains drawn from one sample of a study of cytomegalovirus exposure and HLA in healthy donors. Sequencing was performed with immunoSEQ multiplex PCR; in TCRdb, only in-frame clones are kept and a portion is missing. The sample yields some 85,000 clones, 77% seen once. The sample comprised PBMCs. Receptors were obtained from a man aged 25 to 45 in good health and CMV-seronegative. Both conserved end residues are part of each CDR3. The D gene is left open where the match is weak. Clone size, where shown, is once, few, many, or a class for clones that have expanded.

d_call: NA; clone_size: few; v_call: TRBV28; j_call: TRBJ1-5; cdr3_length: 17; cdr3_nt: TGTGCCAGCAGTTTGATTCGGGGGGCGGTTGGCAATCAGCCCCAGCATTTT; cdr3_aa: CASSLIRGAVGNQPQHF
d_call: TRBD1; clone_size: NA; v_call: TRBV5-1; j_call: TRBJ1-1; cdr3_length: 14; cdr3_nt: TGCGCCAGCAGCTTAGGACAGGGATACACTGAAGCTTTCTTT; cdr3_aa: CASSLGQGYTEAFF
d_call: TRBD2; clone_size: NA; v_call: TRBV7-2; j_call: TRBJ2-7; cdr3_length: 15; cdr3_nt: TGTGCCAGCAGCTTATTTTTTAGCGGGAGCTACGAGCAGTACTTC; cdr3_aa: CASSLFFSGSYEQYF
d_call: NA; clone_size: NA; v_call: TRBV2; j_call: TRBJ2-3; cdr3_length: 14; cdr3_nt: TGTGCCAGCAGTGCTGTCAGTGGCCCAGATACGCAGTATTTT; cdr3_aa: CASSAVSGPDTQYF
d_call: NA; clone_size: NA; v_call: TRBV2; j_call: TRBJ1-1; cdr3_length: 16; cdr3_nt: TGTGCCAGCAGTGCCTATTACGGGGATGCAGGCACTGAAGCTTTCTTT; cdr3_aa: CASSAYYGDAGTEAFF
d_call: TRBD1; clone_size: few; v_call: TRBV5-6; j_call: TRBJ1-2; cdr3_length: 17; cdr3_nt: TGTGCCAGCAGCTTGCGAAACCGCGACAGGGCCTACTATGGCTACACCTTC; cdr3_aa: CASSLRNRDRAYYGYTF
d_call: TRBD1; clone_size: NA; v_call: TRBV4-1; j_call: TRBJ1-4; cdr3_length: 18; cdr3_nt: TGCGCCAGCAGCCAATTAAGACAGGGGCGCTGGCTAAATGAAAAACTGTTTTTT; cdr3_aa: CASSQLRQGRWLNEKLFF
d_call: NA; clone_size: few; v_call: TRBV18; j_call: TRBJ2-7; cdr3_length: 13; cdr3_nt: TGTGCCAGCTCATCCAACCTAGACTACGAGCAGTACTTC; cdr3_aa: CASSSNLDYEQYF
d_call: TRBD1; clone_size: NA; v_call: TRBV10-3; j_call: TRBJ2-2; cdr3_length: 15; cdr3_nt: TGTGCCATCAGTGACTGGACAGGGACCGGCGGGGAGCTGTTTTTT; cdr3_aa: CAISDWTGTGGELFF
d_call: NA; clone_size: once; v_call: TRBV5-1; j_call: TRBJ2-1; cdr3_length: 15; cdr3_nt: TGCGCCAGCAGCTTGTGGGCGGGGTCCTACAATGAGCAGTTCTTC; cdr3_aa: CASSLWAGSYNEQFF
d_call: TRBD1; clone_size: few; v_call: TRBV11-2; j_call: TRBJ2-5; cdr3_length: 12; cdr3_nt: TGTGCCAGCAGCCTCGAGGGGGCGACCCAGTACTTC; cdr3_aa: CASSLEGATQYF
d_call: NA; clone_size: NA; v_call: TRBV2; j_call: TRBJ1-3; cdr3_length: 14; cdr3_nt: TGTGCCAGCTGCGGGCAGTTCTCTGGAAACACCATATATTTT; cdr3_aa: CASCGQFSGNTIYF
d_call: NA; clone_size: NA; v_call: TRBV19; j_call: TRBJ1-1; cdr3_length: 15; cdr3_nt: TGTGCCAGTAGTACCCCCGCGGTTTTGGGCACTGAAGCTTTCTTT; cdr3_aa: CASSTPAVLGTEAFF
d_call: TRBD1; clone_size: few; v_call: TRBV6-9; j_call: TRBJ2-7; cdr3_length: 13; cdr3_nt: TGTGCCAGCAGCAGACAGGGGGTCAACGAGCAGTACTTC; cdr3_aa: CASSRQGVNEQYF
d_call: NA; clone_size: NA; v_call: TRBV10-1; j_call: TRBJ2-1; cdr3_length: 17; cdr3_nt: TGCGCCAGCAGTGTTGTACGCGATCATAGGGGCTACAATGAGCAGTTCTTC; cdr3_aa: CASSVVRDHRGYNEQFF
d_call: TRBD1; clone_size: NA; v_call: TRBV27; j_call: TRBJ1-4; cdr3_length: 14; cdr3_nt: TGTGCCAGCAGTTTATTTACAGGGGGCGAATCCCTGTTTTTT; cdr3_aa: CASSLFTGGESLFF
d_call: TRBD1; clone_size: NA; v_call: TRBV7-9; j_call: TRBJ1-5; cdr3_length: 16; cdr3_nt: TGTGCCAGCAGCTTAGGGACAGGGTTGGGGCATCAGCCCCAGCATTTT; cdr3_aa: CASSLGTGLGHQPQHF
d_call: TRBD1; clone_size: few; v_call: TRBV2; j_call: TRBJ2-7; cdr3_length: 16; cdr3_nt: TGTGCCAGCAGTGAATCTCTCGGGACAGGGGGTTACGAGCAGTACTTC; cdr3_aa: CASSESLGTGGYEQYF
d_call: NA; clone_size: NA; v_call: TRBV18; j_call: TRBJ1-6; cdr3_length: 16; cdr3_nt: TGTGCCAGCTCACCACCTTCTGGCAGGGAAAATTCACCCCTCCACTTT; cdr3_aa: CASSPPSGRENSPLHF
d_call: NA; clone_size: NA; v_call: TRBV5-1; j_call: TRBJ2-2; cdr3_length: 17; cdr3_nt: TGCGCCAGCAAATCGACGACAGTGAACCCGAACACCGGGGAGCTGTTTTTT; cdr3_aa: CASKSTTVNPNTGELFF
d_call: TRBD2; clone_size: NA; v_call: TRBV18; j_call: TRBJ2-3; cdr3_length: 17; cdr3_nt: TGTGCCAGCTCACCCTTCCGGGCTAGCGGGAGCACAGATACGCAGTATTTT; cdr3_aa: CASSPFRASGSTDTQYF
d_call: TRBD1; clone_size: NA; v_call: TRBV27; j_call: TRBJ1-5; cdr3_length: 13; cdr3_nt: TGTGCCAGCAGCTTGGACAGGGATCAGCCCCAGCATTTT; cdr3_aa: CASSLDRDQPQHF
d_call: NA; clone_size: NA; v_call: TRBV28; j_call: TRBJ2-5; cdr3_length: 16; cdr3_nt: TGTGCCAGCAGTTTATGCTGTCGTTTCGGGGAAGAGACCCAGTACTTC; cdr3_aa: CASSLCCRFGEETQYF
d_call: NA; clone_size: NA; v_call: TRBV13; j_call: TRBJ1-5; cdr3_length: 14; cdr3_nt: TGTGCCAGCAGCTCACGGACAGTCAATCAGCCCCAGCATTTT; cdr3_aa: CASSSRTVNQPQHF
d_call: NA; clone_size: NA; v_call: TRBV18; j_call: TRBJ1-6; cdr3_length: 14; cdr3_nt: TGTGCCAGCTCACCGACAGACAGTAATTCACCCCTCCACTTT; cdr3_aa: CASSPTDSNSPLHF
d_call: NA; clone_size: NA; v_call: TRBV5-8; j_call: TRBJ2-5; cdr3_length: 17; cdr3_nt: TGTGCCAGCAGCCATGAAGTTGGCGGCGGGGAGGCGGAGACCCAGTACTTC; cdr3_aa: CASSHEVGGGEAETQYF
d_call: TRBD2; clone_size: few; v_call: TRBV29-1; j_call: TRBJ2-1; cdr3_length: 13; cdr3_nt: TGCAGCGTTGTGGGACTAGCGATCAATGAGCAGTTCTTC; cdr3_aa: CSVVGLAINEQFF
d_call: NA; clone_size: NA; v_call: TRBV18; j_call: TRBJ1-2; cdr3_length: 15; cdr3_nt: TGTGCCAGCTCACCAGACCCGCAAAGTAACTATGGCCACACCTTC; cdr3_aa: CASSPDPQSNYGHTF
d_call: NA; clone_size: once; v_call: TRBV21-1; j_call: TRBJ1-2; cdr3_length: 14; cdr3_nt: TGTGCCAGCATCGACCTTCGAGGATTATATGGCTACACCTTC; cdr3_aa: CASIDLRGLYGYTF
d_call: NA; clone_size: NA; v_call: TRBV29-1; j_call: TRBJ2-2; cdr3_length: 15; cdr3_nt: TGCAGCGCACAGACAGGGGAGGGGAGCACCGGGGAGCTGTTTTTT; cdr3_aa: CSAQTGEGSTGELFF
d_call: NA; clone_size: NA; v_call: TRBV20-1; j_call: TRBJ2-7; cdr3_length: 11; cdr3_nt: TGCAGTGCTAGAACAACCTACGAGCAGTACTTC; cdr3_aa: CSARTTYEQYF
d_call: TRBD2; clone_size: NA; v_call: TRBV28; j_call: TRBJ2-7; cdr3_length: 16; cdr3_nt: TGTGCCAGCAGCCAAATTTCTAGCGGGAGGGTCCACGAGCAGTACTTC; cdr3_aa: CASSQISSGRVHEQYF
d_call: NA; clone_size: NA; v_call: TRBV27; j_call: TRBJ2-7; cdr3_length: 16; cdr3_nt: TGTGCCAGCAGACCCTTTTCAGGGATCTTAACCTACGAGCAGTACTTC; cdr3_aa: CASRPFSGILTYEQYF
d_call: TRBD1; clone_size: once; v_call: TRBV5-1; j_call: TRBJ1-5; cdr3_length: 13; cdr3_nt: TGCGCCAGCGGAAGGGGGCCCAATCAGCCCCAGCATTTT; cdr3_aa: CASGRGPNQPQHF
d_call: NA; clone_size: NA; v_call: TRBV29-1; j_call: TRBJ2-5; cdr3_length: 12; cdr3_nt: TGCAGCGTTGACAGGACACAAGAGACCCAGTACTTC; cdr3_aa: CSVDRTQETQYF
d_call: TRBD1; clone_size: once; v_call: TRBV6-1; j_call: TRBJ2-2; cdr3_length: 14; cdr3_nt: TGTGCCAGCAGGAAGGGACAGTCCACCGGGGAGCTGTTTTTT; cdr3_aa: CASRKGQSTGELFF
d_call: TRBD2; clone_size: NA; v_call: TRBV6-4; j_call: TRBJ2-3; cdr3_length: 15; cdr3_nt: TGTGCCAGCAGTGACTCGACTAGCGGGAGCTCTACGCAGTATTTT; cdr3_aa: CASSDSTSGSSTQYF
d_call: NA; clone_size: NA; v_call: TRBV9; j_call: TRBJ1-4; cdr3_length: 16; cdr3_nt: TGTGCCAGCAGCGTAGGGCACGTTTCAACTAATGAAAAACTGTTTTTT; cdr3_aa: CASSVGHVSTNEKLFF
d_call: TRBD2; clone_size: NA; v_call: TRBV28; j_call: TRBJ2-1; cdr3_length: 18; cdr3_nt: TGTGCCAGCAGTTCAATTACTAGCGGGCTAAGGAAGCGGGATGAGCAGTTCTTC; cdr3_aa: CASSSITSGLRKRDEQFF
d_call: NA; clone_size: NA; v_call: TRBV30; j_call: TRBJ2-2; cdr3_length: 15; cdr3_nt: TGTGCCTGGAGTGTAGGCAGGATGTGGTCCGGGGAGCTGTTTTTT; cdr3_aa: CAWSVGRMWSGELFF
d_call: NA; clone_size: NA; v_call: TRBV2; j_call: TRBJ1-1; cdr3_length: 14; cdr3_nt: TGTGCCAGCAGTGAAAGGAGGGACAACACTGAAGCTTTCTTT; cdr3_aa: CASSERRDNTEAFF
d_call: NA; clone_size: NA; v_call: TRBV19; j_call: TRBJ2-3; cdr3_length: 15; cdr3_nt: TGTGCCAGTAGTATAGGACTGTATAGCACAGATACGCAGTATTTT; cdr3_aa: CASSIGLYSTDTQYF
d_call: NA; clone_size: few; v_call: TRBV7-9; j_call: TRBJ2-2; cdr3_length: 16; cdr3_nt: TGTGCCAGCAGCTTAGCGACTGGGTATCGCACCGGGGAGCTGTTTTTT; cdr3_aa: CASSLATGYRTGELFF
d_call: TRBD1; clone_size: NA; v_call: TRBV18; j_call: TRBJ2-3; cdr3_length: 16; cdr3_nt: TGTGCCAGCTCACCACCAGGGACAGGGATCACAGATACGCAGTATTTT; cdr3_aa: CASSPPGTGITDTQYF
d_call: TRBD1; clone_size: NA; v_call: TRBV7-2; j_call: TRBJ2-1; cdr3_length: 15; cdr3_nt: TGTGCCAGCAGCTCACAGGGGGTTCCTTACAATGAGCAGTTCTTC; cdr3_aa: CASSSQGVPYNEQFF
d_call: NA; clone_size: NA; v_call: TRBV2; j_call: TRBJ2-5; cdr3_length: 15; cdr3_nt: TGTGCCAGCAGACCTCAGTGGGGGGTTCAAGAGACCCAGTACTTC; cdr3_aa: CASRPQWGVQETQYF
d_call: NA; clone_size: once; v_call: TRBV28; j_call: TRBJ1-1; cdr3_length: 15; cdr3_nt: TGTGCCAGCAGTCCGGACACAGGATTTAACACTGAAGCTTTCTTT; cdr3_aa: CASSPDTGFNTEAFF
d_call: NA; clone_size: few; v_call: TRBV29-1; j_call: TRBJ1-1; cdr3_length: 16; cdr3_nt: TGCAGCGTTGAAGATCATAGGGGTTGGGTTTCCACTGAAGCTTTCTTT; cdr3_aa: CSVEDHRGWVSTEAFF
d_call: TRBD1; clone_size: NA; v_call: TRBV7-9; j_call: TRBJ2-7; cdr3_length: 15; cdr3_nt: TGTGCCAGCAGCACCGCCGGGACAGGGGACTACGAGCAGTACTTC; cdr3_aa: CASSTAGTGDYEQYF
d_call: TRBD1; clone_size: NA; v_call: TRBV28; j_call: TRBJ2-7; cdr3_length: 15; cdr3_nt: TGTGCCAGCAGTTTAGGGGACAGGGGACGTTACGAGCAGTACTTC; cdr3_aa: CASSLGDRGRYEQYF
d_call: TRBD1; clone_size: NA; v_call: TRBV4-1; j_call: TRBJ2-7; cdr3_length: 15; cdr3_nt: TGCGCCAGCAGCCAAGGACAGGGGAGAGTTCGCGAGCAGTACTTC; cdr3_aa: CASSQGQGRVREQYF
d_call: NA; clone_size: NA; v_call: TRBV6-5; j_call: TRBJ2-7; cdr3_length: 15; cdr3_nt: TGTGCCAGCAGGGACGAGGGGACTGGGTCCTACGAGCAGTACTTC; cdr3_aa: CASRDEGTGSYEQYF
d_call: TRBD2; clone_size: NA; v_call: TRBV7-6; j_call: TRBJ2-7; cdr3_length: 14; cdr3_nt: TGTGCCAGCAGCGTAGGACTAGCGGGGAGCGAGCAGTACTTC; cdr3_aa: CASSVGLAGSEQYF
d_call: NA; clone_size: few; v_call: TRBV10-2; j_call: TRBJ2-1; cdr3_length: 16; cdr3_nt: TGCGCCAGCAGTGATCGCGTCTTTGGCTCCTACAATGAGCAGTTCTTC; cdr3_aa: CASSDRVFGSYNEQFF
d_call: NA; clone_size: NA; v_call: TRBV4-2; j_call: TRBJ2-1; cdr3_length: 16; cdr3_nt: TGTGCCAGCAGCCTCTTAGCGGCCTTCTCCTACAATGAGCAGTTCTTC; cdr3_aa: CASSLLAAFSYNEQFF
d_call: NA; clone_size: NA; v_call: TRBV15; j_call: TRBJ1-1; cdr3_length: 14; cdr3_nt: TGTGCCACCAGCAGAGAGTTGACGGGCACTGAAGCTTTCTTT; cdr3_aa: CATSRELTGTEAFF
d_call: TRBD2; clone_size: NA; v_call: TRBV9; j_call: TRBJ2-1; cdr3_length: 15; cdr3_nt: TGTGCCAGCAGCGTGAGCGGGGTATCCTACAATGAGCAGTTCTTC; cdr3_aa: CASSVSGVSYNEQFF
d_call: NA; clone_size: medium-sized; v_call: TRBV13; j_call: TRBJ2-7; cdr3_length: 15; cdr3_nt: TGTGCCAGCAGCCCAACCCGCGGGAACTTGAACGAGCAGTACTTC; cdr3_aa: CASSPTRGNLNEQYF
d_call: TRBD2; clone_size: NA; v_call: TRBV4-2; j_call: TRBJ2-4; cdr3_length: 16; cdr3_nt: TGTGCCAGCAGCCAAGATTCCCTAGCGGGCAAAAACATTCAGTACTTC; cdr3_aa: CASSQDSLAGKNIQYF